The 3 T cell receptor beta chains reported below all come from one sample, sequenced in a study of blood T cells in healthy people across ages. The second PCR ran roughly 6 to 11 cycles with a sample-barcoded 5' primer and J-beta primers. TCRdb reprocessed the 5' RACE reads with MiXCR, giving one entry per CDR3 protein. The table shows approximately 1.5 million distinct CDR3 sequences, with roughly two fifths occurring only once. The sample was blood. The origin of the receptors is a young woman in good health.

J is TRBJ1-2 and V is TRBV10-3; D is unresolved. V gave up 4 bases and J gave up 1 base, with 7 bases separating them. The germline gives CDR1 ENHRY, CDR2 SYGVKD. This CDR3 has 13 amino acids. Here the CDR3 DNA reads TGTGCCATCAGTGGACCAGTTAACTATGGCTACACCTTC. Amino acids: CAISGPVNYGYTF.

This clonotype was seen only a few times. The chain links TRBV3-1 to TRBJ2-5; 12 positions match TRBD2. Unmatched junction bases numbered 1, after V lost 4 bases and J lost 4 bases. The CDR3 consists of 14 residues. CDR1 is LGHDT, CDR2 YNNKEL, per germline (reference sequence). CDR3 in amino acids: CASSRLAGVETQYF. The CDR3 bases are TGTGCCAGCAGCCGACTAGCGGGGGTAGAGACCCAGTACTTC.

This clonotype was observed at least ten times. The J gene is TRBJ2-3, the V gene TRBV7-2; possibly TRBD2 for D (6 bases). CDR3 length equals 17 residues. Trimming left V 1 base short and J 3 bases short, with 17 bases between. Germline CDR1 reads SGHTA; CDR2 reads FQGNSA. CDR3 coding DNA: TGTGCCAGCAGCTTAGTTAGGGCGGGGACGACAACAGATACGCAGTATTTT. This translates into CASSLVRAGTTTDTQYF.